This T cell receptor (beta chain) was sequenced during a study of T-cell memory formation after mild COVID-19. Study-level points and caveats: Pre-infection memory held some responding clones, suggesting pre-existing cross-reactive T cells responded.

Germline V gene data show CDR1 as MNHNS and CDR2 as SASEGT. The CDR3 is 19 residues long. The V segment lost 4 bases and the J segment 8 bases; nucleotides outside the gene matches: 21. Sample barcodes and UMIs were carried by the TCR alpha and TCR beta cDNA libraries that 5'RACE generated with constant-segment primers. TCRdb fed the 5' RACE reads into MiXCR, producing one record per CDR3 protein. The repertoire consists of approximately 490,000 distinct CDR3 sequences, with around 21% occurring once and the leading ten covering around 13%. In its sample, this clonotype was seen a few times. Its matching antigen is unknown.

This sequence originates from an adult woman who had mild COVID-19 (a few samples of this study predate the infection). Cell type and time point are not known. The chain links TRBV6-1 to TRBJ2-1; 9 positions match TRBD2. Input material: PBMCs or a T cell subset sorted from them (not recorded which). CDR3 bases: TGTGCCAGCAGTGTTCTATACCGGATAGCGGGAGCCGGGTCGGATGAGCAGTTCTTC. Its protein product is CASSVLYRIAGAGSDEQFF.